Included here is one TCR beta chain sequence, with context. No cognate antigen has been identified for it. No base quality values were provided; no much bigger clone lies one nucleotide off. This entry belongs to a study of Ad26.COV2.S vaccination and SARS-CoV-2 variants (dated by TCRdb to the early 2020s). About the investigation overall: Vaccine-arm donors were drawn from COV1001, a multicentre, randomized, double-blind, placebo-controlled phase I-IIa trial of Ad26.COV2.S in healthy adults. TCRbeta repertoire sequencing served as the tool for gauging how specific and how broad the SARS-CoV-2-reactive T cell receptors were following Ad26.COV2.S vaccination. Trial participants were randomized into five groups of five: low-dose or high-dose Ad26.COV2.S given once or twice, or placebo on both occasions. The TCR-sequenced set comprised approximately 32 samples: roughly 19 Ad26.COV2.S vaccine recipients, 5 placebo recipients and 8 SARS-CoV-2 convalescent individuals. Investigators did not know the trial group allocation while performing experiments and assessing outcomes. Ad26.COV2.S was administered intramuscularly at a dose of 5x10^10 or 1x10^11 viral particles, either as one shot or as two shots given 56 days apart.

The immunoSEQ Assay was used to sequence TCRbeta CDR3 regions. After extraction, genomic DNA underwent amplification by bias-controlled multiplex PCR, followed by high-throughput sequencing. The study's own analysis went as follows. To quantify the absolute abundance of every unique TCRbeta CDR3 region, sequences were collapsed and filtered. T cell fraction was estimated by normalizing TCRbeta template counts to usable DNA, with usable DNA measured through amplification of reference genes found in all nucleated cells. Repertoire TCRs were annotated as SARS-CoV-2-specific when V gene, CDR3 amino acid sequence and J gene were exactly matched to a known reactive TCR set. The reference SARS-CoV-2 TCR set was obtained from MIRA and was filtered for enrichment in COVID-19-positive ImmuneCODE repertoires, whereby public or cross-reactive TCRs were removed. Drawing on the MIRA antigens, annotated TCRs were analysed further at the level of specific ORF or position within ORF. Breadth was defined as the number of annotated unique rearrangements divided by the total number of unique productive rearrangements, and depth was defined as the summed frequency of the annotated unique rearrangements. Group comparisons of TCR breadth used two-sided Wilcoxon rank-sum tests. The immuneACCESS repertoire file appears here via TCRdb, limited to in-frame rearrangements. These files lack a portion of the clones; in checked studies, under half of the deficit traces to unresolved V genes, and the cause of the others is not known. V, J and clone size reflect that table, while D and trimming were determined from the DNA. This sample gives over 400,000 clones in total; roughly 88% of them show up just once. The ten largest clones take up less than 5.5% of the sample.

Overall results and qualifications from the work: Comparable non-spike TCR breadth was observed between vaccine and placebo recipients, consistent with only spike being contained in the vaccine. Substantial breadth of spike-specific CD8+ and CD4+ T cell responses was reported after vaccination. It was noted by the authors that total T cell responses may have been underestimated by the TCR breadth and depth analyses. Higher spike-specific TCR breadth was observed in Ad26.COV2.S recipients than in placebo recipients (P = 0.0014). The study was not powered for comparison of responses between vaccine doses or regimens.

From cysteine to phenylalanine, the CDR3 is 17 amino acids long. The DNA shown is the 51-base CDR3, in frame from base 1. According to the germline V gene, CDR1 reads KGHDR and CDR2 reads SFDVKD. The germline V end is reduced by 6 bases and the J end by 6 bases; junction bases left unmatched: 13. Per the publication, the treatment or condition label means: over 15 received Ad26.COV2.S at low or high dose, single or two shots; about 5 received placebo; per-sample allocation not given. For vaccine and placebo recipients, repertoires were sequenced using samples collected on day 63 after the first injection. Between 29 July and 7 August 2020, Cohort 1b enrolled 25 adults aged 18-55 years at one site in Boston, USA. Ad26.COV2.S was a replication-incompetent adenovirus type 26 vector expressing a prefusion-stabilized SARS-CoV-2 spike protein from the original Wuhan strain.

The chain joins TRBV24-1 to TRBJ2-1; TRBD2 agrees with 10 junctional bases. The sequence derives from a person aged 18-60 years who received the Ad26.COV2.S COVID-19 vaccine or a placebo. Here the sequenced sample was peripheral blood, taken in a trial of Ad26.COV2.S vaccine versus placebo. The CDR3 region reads CATSISHSSGRVNEQFF. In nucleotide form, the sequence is TGTGCCACCAGTATCTCCCACTCCAGCGGGAGGGTCAATGAGCAGTTCTTC.